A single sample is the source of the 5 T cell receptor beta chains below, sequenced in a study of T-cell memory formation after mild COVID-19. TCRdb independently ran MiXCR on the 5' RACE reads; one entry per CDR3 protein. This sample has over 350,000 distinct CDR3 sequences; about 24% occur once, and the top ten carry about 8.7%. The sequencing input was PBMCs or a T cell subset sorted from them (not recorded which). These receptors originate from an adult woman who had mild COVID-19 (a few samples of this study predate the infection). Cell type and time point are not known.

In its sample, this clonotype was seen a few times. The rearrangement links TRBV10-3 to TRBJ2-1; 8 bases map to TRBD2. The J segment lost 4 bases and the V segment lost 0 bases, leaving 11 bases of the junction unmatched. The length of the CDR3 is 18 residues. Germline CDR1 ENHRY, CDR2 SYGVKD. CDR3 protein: CAISESERGPRIYNEQFF. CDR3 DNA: TGTGCCATCAGTGAGTCCGAGCGGGGGCCTCGAATTTACAATGAGCAGTTCTTC.

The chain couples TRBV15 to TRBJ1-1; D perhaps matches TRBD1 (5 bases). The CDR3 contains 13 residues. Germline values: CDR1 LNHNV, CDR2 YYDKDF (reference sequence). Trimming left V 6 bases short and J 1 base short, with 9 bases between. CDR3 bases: TGTGCCACCAGGGAGACAGCGAACACTGAAGCTTTCTTT. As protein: CATRETANTEAFF.

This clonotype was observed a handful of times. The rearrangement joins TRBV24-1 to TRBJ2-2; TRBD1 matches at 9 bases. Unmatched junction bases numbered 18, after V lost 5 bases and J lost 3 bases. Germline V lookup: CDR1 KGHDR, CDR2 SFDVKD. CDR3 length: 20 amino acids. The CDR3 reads CATSAIFGERTGADTGELFF. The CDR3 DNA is TGTGCCACCAGTGCTATTTTCGGGGAAAGGACAGGGGCGGACACCGGGGAGCTGTTTTTT.

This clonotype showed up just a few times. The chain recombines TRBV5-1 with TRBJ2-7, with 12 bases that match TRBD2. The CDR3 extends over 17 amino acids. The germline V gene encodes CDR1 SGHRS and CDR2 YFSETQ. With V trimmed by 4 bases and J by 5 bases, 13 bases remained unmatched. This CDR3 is CASSVHPTSGRSDEQYF. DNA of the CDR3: TGCGCCAGCAGCGTTCACCCGACTAGCGGGAGAAGTGACGAGCAGTACTTC.

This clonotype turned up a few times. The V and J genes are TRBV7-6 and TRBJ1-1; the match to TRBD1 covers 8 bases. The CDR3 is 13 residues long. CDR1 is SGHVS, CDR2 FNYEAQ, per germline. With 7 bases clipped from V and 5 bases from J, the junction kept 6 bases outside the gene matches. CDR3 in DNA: TGTGCCAGCACCCCAGGGGGCTATACTGAAGCTTTCTTT. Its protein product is CASTPGGYTEAFF.